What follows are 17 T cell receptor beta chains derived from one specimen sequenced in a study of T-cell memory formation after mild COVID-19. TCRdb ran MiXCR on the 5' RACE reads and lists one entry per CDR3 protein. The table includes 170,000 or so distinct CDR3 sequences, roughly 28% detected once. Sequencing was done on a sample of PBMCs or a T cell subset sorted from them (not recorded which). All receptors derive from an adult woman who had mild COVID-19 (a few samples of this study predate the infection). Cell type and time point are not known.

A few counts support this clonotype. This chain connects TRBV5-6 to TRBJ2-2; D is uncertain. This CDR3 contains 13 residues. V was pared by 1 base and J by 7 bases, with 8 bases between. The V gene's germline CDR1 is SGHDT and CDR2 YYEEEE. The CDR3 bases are TGTGCCAGCAGCTTGAACGTGCTCGGGGAGCTGTTTTTT. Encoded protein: CASSLNVLGELFF.

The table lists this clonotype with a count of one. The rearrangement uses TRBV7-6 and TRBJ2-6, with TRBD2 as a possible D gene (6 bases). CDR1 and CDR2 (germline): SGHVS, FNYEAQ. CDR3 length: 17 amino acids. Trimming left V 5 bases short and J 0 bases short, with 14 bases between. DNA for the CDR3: TGTGCCAGCAGCCCCGAGGCGGGGAGCTCTGGGGCCAACGTCCTGACTTTC. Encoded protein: CASSPEAGSSGANVLTF.

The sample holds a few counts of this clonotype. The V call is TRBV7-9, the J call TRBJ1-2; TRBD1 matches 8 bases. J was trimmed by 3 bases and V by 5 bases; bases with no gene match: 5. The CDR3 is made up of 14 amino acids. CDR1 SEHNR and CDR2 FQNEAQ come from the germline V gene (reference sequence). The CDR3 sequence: CASSLTGVDYGYTF. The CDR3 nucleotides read TGTGCCAGCAGCCTGACAGGGGTGGACTATGGCTACACCTTC.

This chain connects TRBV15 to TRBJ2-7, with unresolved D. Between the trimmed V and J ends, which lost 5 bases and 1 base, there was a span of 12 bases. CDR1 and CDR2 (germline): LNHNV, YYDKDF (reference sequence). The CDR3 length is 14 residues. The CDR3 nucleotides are TGTGCCACCAGCCCTCCGACAACTTCCTACGAGCAGTACTTC. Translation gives CATSPPTTSYEQYF.

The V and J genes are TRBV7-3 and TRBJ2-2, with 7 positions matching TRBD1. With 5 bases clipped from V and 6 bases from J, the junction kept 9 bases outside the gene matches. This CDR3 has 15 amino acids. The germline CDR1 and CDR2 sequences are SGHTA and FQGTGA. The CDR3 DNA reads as TGTGCCAGCAGCAGAACAGGGGATCGGGCCGGGGAGCTGTTTTTT. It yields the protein CASSRTGDRAGELFF.

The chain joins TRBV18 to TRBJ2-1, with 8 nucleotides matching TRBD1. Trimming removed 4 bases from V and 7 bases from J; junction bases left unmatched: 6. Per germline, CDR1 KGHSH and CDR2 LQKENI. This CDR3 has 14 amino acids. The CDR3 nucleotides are TGTGCCAGCTCACTTTCGACAGGGGTGAATGAGCAGTTCTTC. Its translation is CASSLSTGVNEQFF.

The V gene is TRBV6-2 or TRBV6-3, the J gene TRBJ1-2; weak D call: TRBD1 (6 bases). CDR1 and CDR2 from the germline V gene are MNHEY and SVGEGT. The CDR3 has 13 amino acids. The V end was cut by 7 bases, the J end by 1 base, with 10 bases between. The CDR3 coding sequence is TGTGCCAGCAAGGGGGGCGTTAACTATGGCTACACCTTC. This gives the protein CASKGGVNYGYTF.

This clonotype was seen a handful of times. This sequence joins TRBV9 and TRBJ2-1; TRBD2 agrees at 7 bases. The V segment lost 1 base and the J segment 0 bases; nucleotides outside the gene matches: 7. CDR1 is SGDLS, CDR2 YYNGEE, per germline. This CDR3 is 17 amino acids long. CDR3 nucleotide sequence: TGTGCCAGCAGCGTACCCTTAGCGGGCGGCTCCTACAATGAGCAGTTCTTC. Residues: CASSVPLAGGSYNEQFF.

CDR3 coding DNA: TGTGCCAGTTCCGGGACACTGAACACTGAAGCTTTCTTT. Residues: CASSGTLNTEAFF. This chain joins TRBV6-2 or TRBV6-3 and TRBJ1-1; D is possibly TRBD1 (6 bases). The CDR3 consists of 13 residues. The germline CDR1 and CDR2 sequences are MNHEY and SVGEGT. V was cut by 9 bases and J by 0 bases, with 11 bases left in between.

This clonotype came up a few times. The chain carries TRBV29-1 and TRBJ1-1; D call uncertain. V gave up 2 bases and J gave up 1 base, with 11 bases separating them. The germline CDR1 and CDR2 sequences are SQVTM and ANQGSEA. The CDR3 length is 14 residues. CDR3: CSVESVKKNTEAFF. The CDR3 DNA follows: TGCAGCGTTGAATCAGTAAAGAAGAACACTGAAGCTTTCTTT. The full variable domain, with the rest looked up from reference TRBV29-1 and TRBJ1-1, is SAVISQKPSRDICQRGTSLTIQCQVDSQVTMMFWYRQQPGQSLTLIATANQGSEATYESGFVIDKFPISRPNLTFSTLTVSNMSPEDSSIYLCSVESVKKNTEAFFGQGTRLTVV.

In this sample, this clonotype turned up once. The CDR3 nucleotides are TGTGCCAGCTCACCTCTAGACTCCAATGAGCAGTTCTTC. This sequence encodes CASSPLDSNEQFF. The chain combines TRBV18 with TRBJ2-1; D is undetermined. The CDR3 is 13 residues long. Germline V gene lookup returns CDR1 KGHSH and CDR2 LQKENI. Trimming left V 3 bases short and J 6 bases short, with 9 bases between.

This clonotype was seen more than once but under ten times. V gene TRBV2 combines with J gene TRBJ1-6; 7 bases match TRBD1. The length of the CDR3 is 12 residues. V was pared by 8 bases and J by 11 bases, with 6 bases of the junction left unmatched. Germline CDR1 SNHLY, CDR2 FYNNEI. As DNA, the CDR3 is TGTGCCAGCGGACAGGCGAGACCACCCCTCCACTTT. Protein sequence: CASGQARPPLHF.

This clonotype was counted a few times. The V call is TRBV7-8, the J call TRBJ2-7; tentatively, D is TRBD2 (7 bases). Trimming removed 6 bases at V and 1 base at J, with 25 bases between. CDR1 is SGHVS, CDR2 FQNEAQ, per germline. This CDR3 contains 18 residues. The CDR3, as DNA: TGTGCCAGCAGTAGTGCCCCCACGAACAGGGAGGGGTCCTACGAGCAGTACTTC. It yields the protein CASSSAPTNREGSYEQYF.

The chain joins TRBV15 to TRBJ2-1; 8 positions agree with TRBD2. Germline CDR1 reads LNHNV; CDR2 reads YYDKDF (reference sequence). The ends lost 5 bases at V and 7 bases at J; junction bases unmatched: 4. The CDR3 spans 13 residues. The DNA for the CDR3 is TGTGCCACCAGCCGGGGGGGCGGGAATGAGCAGTTCTTC. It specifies CATSRGGGNEQFF. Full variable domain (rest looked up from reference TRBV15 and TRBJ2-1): DAMVIQNPRYQVTQFGKPVTLSCSQTLNHNVMYWYQQKSSQAPKLLFHYYDKDFNNEADTPDNFQSRRPNTSFCFLDIRSPGLGDTAMYLCATSRGGGNEQFFGPGTRLTVL.

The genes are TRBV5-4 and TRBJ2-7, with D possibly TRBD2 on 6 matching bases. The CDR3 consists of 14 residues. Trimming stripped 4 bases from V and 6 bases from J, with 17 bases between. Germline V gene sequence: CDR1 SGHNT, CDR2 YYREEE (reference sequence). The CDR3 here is CASSGSGLSAEQYF. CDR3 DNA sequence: TGTGCCAGCAGCGGGTCGGGACTCTCCGCCGAGCAGTACTTC.

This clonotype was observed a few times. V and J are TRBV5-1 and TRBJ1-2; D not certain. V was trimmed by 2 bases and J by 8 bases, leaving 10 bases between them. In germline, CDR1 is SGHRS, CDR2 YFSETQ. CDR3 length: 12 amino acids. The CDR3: CASSFGRTGYTF. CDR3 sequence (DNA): TGCGCCAGCAGCTTCGGGCGGACGGGCTACACCTTC. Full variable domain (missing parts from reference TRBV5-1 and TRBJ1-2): KAGVTQTPRYLIKTRGQQVTLSCSPISGHRSVSWYQQTPGQGLQFLFEYFSETQRNKGNFPGRFSGRQFSNSRSEMNVSTLELGDSALYLCASSFGRTGYTFGSGTRLTVV.

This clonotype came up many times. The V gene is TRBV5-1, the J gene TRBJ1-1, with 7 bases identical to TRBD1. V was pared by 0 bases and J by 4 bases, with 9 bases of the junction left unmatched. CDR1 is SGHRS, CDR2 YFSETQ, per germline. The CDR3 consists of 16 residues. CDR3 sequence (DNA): TGCGCCAGCAGCTTGGGACAGGGTTCTTGGGTCACTGAAGCTTTCTTT. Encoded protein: CASSLGQGSWVTEAFF.